The TCR beta chain under discussion was sequenced for a study of CD8+ T cells in alopecia areata. Overall study findings and caveats: Numerous clones, expanded in lesions, remained in scalp and blood during tofacitinib. Scalp samples also yield sequences of resident alphabeta T cells from normal skin. Patients shared TCRs less clearly than mice did, possibly for HLA-related reasons. Across lesional scalp, and particularly alopecia totalis/universalis, clonality surpassed that of normal scalp.

In each case, RNA was isolated and then reverse transcribed into cDNA as the sequencing template. Libraries were prepared by immunoSEQ multiplex PCR; TCRdb keeps only in-frame clonotypes and omits some of them. The repertoire holds around 190,000 clones, with about 64% as singletons. Points on this clone: What it binds is not known.

Germline V lookup: CDR1 GTSNPN, CDR2 SVGIG (reference sequence). V lost 4 bases to trimming and J lost 3 bases, with 12 bases between them. The CDR3 covers 13 residues. Treatment: oral pan-JAK inhibitor, 5-10 mg twice daily. This specimen was CD4+ T cells sorted from blood, taken at week 4, from a patient treated with tofacitinib. The clonotype comes from a human donor with alopecia areata. This rearrangement joins TRBV30 to TRBJ1-1, with TRBD1 as a possible D gene (5 bases). The CDR3 reads CAWNRQGYTEAFF. DNA of the CDR3: TGTGCCTGGAATAGGCAGGGTTACACTGAAGCTTTCTTT.